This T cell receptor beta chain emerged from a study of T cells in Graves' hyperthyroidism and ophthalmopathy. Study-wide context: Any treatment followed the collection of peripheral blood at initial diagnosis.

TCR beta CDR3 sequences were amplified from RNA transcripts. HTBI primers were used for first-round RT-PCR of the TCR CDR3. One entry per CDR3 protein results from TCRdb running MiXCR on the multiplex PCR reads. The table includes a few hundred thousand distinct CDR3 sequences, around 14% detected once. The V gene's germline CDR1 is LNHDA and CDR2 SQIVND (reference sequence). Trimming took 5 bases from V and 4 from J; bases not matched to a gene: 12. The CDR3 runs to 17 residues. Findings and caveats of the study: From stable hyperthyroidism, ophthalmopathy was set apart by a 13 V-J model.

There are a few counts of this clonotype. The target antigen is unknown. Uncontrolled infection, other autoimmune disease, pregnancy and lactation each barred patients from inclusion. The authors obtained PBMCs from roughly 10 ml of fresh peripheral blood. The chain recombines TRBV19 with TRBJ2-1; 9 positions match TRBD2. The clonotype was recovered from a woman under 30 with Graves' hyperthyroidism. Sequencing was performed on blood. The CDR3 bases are TGTGCCAGTAGTTCTAGCGGGGACTCTATAATATACAATGAGCAGTTCTTC. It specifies CASSSSGDSIIYNEQFF.